The rows below give T cell receptor beta chains drawn from one sample of a study of cytomegalovirus exposure and HLA in healthy donors. TCRdb keeps only in-frame clones here, not all; method: immunoSEQ multiplex PCR. The table records about 160,000 clones, 75% to 85% of them present only once. The sample consisted of PBMCs. These receptors were taken from a girl aged 2 to 9 in good health and CMV-seropositive. Both conserved end residues are part of each CDR3. Each record gives: J gene, V gene, CDR3 protein.

>TRBJ1-4|TRBV2
CASSEAGTGRNEKLFF
>TRBJ2-6|TRBV5-1
CASSPDRAGANVLTF
>TRBJ1-3|TRBV9
CASSAHRGRPGNTIYF
>TRBJ2-1|TRBV10-1
CASSETRQRHISYNEQFF
>TRBJ1-2|TRBV29-1
CSVSGGPNYGYTF
>TRBJ2-1|TRBV28
CASSLVGAPPSYNEQFF
>TRBJ1-4|TRBV15
CATTQGRVGNEKLFF
>TRBJ1-5|TRBV27
CASSPGTGGNQPQHF
>TRBJ2-1|TRBV28
CASSSPGLAIIQTYNEQFF
>TRBJ2-1|TRBV27
CASRVGGNEQFF
>TRBJ2-1|TRBV9
CASSGGLGYNEQFF
>TRBJ1-5|TRBV19
CASSLGANQPQHF
>TRBJ2-1|TRBV30
CAWSVTSGYNEQFF
>TRBJ1-1|TRBV4-2
CASSQAAGVNTEAFF
>TRBJ1-4|TRBV4-1
CASSPVATNEKLFF
>TRBJ2-3|TRBV5-1
CASSLGAPTDTQYF
>TRBJ2-7|TRBV28
CASSFLSYEQYF
>TRBJ2-7|TRBV4-1
CASSQGDRGFPYEQYF
>TRBJ1-2|TRBV4-2
CASSPRQGIGYGYTF
>TRBJ2-5|TRBV5-4
CASSGLRTEYQETQYF
>TRBJ1-2|TRBV30
CAWIQGANGYTF
>TRBJ2-3|TRBV19
CASSMGLAPDTQYF
>TRBJ2-5|TRBV30
CAWSGQGWKTQYF
>TRBJ2-6|TRBV6-1
CASSERSSGANVLTF
>TRBJ2-1|TRBV7-2
CASSLGGYASGIQYNEQFF
>TRBJ1-5|TRBV6-4
CASSDYFGRRDQPQHF
>TRBJ2-5|TRBV27
CASSLSKAVAGYQETQYF